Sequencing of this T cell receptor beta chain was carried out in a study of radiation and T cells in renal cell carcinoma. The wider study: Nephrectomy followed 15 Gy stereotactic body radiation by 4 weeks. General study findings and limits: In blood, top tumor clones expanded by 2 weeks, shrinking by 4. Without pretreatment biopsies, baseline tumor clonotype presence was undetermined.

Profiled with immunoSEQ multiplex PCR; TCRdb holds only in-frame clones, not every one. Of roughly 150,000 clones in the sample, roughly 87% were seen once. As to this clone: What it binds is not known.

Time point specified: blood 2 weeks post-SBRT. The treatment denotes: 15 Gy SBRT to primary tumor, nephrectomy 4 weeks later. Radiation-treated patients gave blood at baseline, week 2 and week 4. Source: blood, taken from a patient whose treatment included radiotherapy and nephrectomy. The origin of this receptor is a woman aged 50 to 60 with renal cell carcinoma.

In nucleotides, the CDR3 is TGTGCCTGGAGTCAAGACAGGGGGCTCGCAGATACGCAGTATTTT. It yields the protein CAWSQDRGLADTQYF. The rearrangement links TRBV30 to TRBJ2-3; 10 nucleotides match TRBD1. The CDR3 length is 15 residues. V shed 2 bases, J shed 4 bases, and the junction held 6 bases outside the gene matches. Germline V gene sequence: CDR1 GTSNPN, CDR2 SVGIG (reference sequence).